This TCR beta chain was captured by sequencing in a study of cytomegalovirus exposure and HLA in healthy donors. The sample holds one count of this clone. PCR amplification relied on 60 Vbeta primers (plus 13 Jbeta primers). Clones were read by immunoSEQ multiplex PCR, and TCRdb kept only the in-frame ones, dropping some. The sample lists some 150,000 clones; roughly 80% were seen once. V lost 4 bases and J lost 5, with 11 bases in between. This CDR3 has 13 residues. The germline V gene encodes CDR1 MRHNA and CDR2 SNTAGT. The receptor was isolated from a female donor in good health and CMV-seronegative. J is TRBJ2-5 and V is TRBV6-4; D is unresolved. The sequencing sample was made of PBMCs. CDR3 bases: TGTGCCAGCAGTGTCGAGGCTTGGGAGACCCAGTACTTC. Its translation is CASSVEAWETQYF.